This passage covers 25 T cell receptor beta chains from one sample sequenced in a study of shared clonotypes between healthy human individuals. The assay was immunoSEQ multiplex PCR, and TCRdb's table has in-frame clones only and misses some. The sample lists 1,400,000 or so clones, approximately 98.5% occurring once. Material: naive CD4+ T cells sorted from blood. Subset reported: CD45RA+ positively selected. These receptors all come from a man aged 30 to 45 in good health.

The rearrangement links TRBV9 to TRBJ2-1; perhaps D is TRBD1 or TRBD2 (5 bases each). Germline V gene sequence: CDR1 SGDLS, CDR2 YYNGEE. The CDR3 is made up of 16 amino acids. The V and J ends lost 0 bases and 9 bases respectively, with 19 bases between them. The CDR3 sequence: CASSVAMGSFGGEQFF. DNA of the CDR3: TGTGCCAGCAGCGTAGCTATGGGGTCGTTTGGGGGTGAGCAGTTCTTC.

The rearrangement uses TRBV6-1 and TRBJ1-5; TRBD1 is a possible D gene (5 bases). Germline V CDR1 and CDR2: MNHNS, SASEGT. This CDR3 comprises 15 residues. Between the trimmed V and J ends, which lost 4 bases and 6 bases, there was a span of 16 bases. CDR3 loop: CASSASGAAGQPQHF. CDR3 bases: TGTGCCAGCAGTGCGTCCGGGGCCGCAGGTCAGCCCCAGCATTTT.

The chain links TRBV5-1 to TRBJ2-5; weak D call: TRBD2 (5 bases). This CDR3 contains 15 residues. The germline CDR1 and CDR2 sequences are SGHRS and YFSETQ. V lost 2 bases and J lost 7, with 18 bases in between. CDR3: CASSFEHPGKTTQYF. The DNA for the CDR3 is TGCGCCAGCAGCTTCGAGCACCCGGGGAAGACGACCCAGTACTTC. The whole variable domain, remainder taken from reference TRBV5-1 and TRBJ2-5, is KAGVTQTPRYLIKTRGQQVTLSCSPISGHRSVSWYQQTPGQGLQFLFEYFSETQRNKGNFPGRFSGRQFSNSRSEMNVSTLELGDSALYLCASSFEHPGKTTQYFGPGTRLLVL.

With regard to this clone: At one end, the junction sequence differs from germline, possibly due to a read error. Here the CDR3 reads CASSRDQGPVF. Here the CDR3 DNA reads TGTGCCAGCAGTAGGGACCAGGGCCCGGTGTTT. The chain carries TRBV2 and TRBJ1-1; the D gene is possibly TRBD1 (5 bases). The germline gives CDR1 SNHLY, CDR2 FYNNEI. The length of the CDR3 is 11 residues. The full variable domain, in which reference TRBV2 and TRBJ1-1 provide the parts outside the CDR3, is EPEVTQTPSHQVTQMGQEVILRCVPISNHLYFYWYRQILGQKVEFLVSFYNNEISEKSEIFDDQFSVERPDGSNFTLKIRSTKLEDSAMYFCASSRDQGPVFGQGTRLTVV.

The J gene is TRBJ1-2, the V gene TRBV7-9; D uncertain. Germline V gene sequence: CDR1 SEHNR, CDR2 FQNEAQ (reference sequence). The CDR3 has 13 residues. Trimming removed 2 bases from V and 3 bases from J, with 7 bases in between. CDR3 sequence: CASSLMRDYGYTF. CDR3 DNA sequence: TGTGCCAGCAGCTTAATGCGGGACTATGGCTACACCTTC.

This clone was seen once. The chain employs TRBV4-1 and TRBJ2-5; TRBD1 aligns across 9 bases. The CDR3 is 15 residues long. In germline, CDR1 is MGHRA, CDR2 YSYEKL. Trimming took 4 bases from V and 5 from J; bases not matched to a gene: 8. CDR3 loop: CASSPRQGVGETQYF. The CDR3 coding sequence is TGCGCCAGCAGCCCCCGACAGGGGGTGGGGGAGACCCAGTACTTC.

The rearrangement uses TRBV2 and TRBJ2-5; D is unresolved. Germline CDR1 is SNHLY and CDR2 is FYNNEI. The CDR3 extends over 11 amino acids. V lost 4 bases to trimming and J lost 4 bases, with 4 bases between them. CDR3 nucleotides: TGTGCCAGCAGTGGGGGAGAGACCCAGTACTTC. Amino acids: CASSGGETQYF.

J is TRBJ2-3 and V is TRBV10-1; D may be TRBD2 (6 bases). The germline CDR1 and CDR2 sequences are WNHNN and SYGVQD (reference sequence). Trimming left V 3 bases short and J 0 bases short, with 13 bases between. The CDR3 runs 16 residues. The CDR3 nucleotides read TGCGCCAGCAGTGATGGGGGACTCGTTAGCACAGATACGCAGTATTTT. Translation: CASSDGGLVSTDTQYF.

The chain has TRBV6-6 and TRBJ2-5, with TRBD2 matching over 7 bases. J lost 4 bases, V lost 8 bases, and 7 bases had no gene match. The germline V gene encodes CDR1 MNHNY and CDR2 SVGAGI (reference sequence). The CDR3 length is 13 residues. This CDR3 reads CASSRGGGETQYF. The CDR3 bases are TGTGCCAGCTCCCGCGGCGGGGGAGAGACCCAGTACTTC.

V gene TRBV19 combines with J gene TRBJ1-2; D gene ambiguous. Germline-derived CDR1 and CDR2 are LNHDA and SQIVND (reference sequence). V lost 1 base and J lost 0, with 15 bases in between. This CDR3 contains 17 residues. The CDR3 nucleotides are TGTGCCAGTAGTATAGCGCAGACATGGAACACTAACTATGGCTACACCTTC. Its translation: CASSIAQTWNTNYGYTF.

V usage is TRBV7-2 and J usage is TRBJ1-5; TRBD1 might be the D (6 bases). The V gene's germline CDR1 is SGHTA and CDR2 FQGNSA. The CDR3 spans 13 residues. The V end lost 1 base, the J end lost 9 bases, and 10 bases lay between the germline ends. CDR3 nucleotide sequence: TGTGCCAGCAGCTTAGACAGGGCACGGCCCCAGCATTTT. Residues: CASSLDRARPQHF.

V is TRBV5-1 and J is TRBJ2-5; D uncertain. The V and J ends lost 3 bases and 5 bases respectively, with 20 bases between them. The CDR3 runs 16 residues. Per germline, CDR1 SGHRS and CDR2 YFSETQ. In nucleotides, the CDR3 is TGCGCCAGCAGCTCCAACACCTTTGGCTTACAGGAGACCCAGTACTTC. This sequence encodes CASSSNTFGLQETQYF.

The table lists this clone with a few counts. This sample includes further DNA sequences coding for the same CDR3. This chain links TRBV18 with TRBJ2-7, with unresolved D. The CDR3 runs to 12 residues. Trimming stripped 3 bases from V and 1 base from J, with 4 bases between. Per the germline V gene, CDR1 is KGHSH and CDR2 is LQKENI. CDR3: CASSPASYEQYF. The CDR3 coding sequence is TGTGCCAGCTCACCGGCTTCCTACGAGCAGTACTTC.

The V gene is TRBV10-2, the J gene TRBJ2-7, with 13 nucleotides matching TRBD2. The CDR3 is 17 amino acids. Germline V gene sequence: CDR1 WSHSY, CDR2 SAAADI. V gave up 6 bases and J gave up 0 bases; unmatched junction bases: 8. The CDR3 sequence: CASSGTSGVRSSYEQYF. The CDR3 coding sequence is TGCGCCAGCAGCGGGACTAGCGGGGTGAGAAGCTCCTACGAGCAGTACTTC.

In nucleotides, the CDR3 is TGTGCCAGTAGTGGAACCCTCTACTATGGCTACACCTTC. Its protein product is CASSGTLYYGYTF. The J gene is TRBJ1-2, the V gene TRBV19, with D unresolved. Germline lookup yields CDR1 LNHDA and CDR2 SQIVND (reference sequence). The CDR3 extends over 13 amino acids. V gave up 5 bases and J gave up 3 bases, with 10 bases separating them.

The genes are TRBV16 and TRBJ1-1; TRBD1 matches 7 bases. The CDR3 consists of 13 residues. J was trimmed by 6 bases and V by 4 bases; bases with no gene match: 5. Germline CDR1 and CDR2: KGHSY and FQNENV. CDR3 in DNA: TGTGCCAGCAGCCCGTCCGGGACAGCTGAAGCTTTCTTT. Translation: CASSPSGTAEAFF.

The DNA for the CDR3 is TGTGCCAGCAGTTACAGGACTAGCGGGGATAACAATGAGCAGTTCTTC. Translated: CASSYRTSGDNNEQFF. This rearrangement joins TRBV6-6 to TRBJ2-1; 12 bases agree with TRBD2. The CDR3 consists of 16 residues. V lost 2 bases, J lost 5 bases, and 4 bases stayed unmatched. Germline V gene sequence: CDR1 MNHNY, CDR2 SVGAGI (reference sequence).

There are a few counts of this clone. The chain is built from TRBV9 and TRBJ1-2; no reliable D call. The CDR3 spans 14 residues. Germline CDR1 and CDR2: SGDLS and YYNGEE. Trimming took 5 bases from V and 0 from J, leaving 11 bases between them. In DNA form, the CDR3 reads TGTGCCAGCAGTGGAGGGTTATCTAACTATGGCTACACCTTC. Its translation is CASSGGLSNYGYTF. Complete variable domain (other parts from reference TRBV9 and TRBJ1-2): DSGVTQTPKHLITATGQRVTLRCSPRSGDLSVYWYQQSLDQGLQFLIQYYNGEERAKGNILERFSAQQFPDLHSELNLSSLELGDSALYFCASSGGLSNYGYTFGSGTRLTVV.

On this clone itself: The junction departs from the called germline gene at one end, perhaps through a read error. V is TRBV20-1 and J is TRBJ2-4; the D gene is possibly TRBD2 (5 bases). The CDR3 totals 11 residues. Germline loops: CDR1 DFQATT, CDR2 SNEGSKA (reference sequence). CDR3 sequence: CSARLAGRNHF. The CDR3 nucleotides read TGCAGTGCTAGATTGGCGGGCCGAAATCACTTC.

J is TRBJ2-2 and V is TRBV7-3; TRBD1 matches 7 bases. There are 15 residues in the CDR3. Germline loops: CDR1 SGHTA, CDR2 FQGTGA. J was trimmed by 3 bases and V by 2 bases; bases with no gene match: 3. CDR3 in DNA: TGTGCCAGCAGCTTATCAGGGGGTCACACCGGGGAGCTGTTTTTT. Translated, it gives CASSLSGGHTGELFF.

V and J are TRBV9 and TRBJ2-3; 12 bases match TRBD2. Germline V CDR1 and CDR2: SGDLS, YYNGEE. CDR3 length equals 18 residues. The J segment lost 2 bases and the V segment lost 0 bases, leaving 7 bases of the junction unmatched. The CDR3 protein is CASSVGHLAGGITDTQYF. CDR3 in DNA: TGTGCCAGCAGCGTAGGGCATCTAGCGGGAGGGATCACAGATACGCAGTATTTT.

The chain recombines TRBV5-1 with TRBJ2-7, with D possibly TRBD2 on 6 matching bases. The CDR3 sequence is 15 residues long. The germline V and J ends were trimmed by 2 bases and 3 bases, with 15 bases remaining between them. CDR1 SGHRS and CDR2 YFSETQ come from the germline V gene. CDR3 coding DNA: TGCGCCAGCAGCTTAGGAGGGGTGGGACGCTACGAGCAGTACTTC. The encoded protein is CASSLGGVGRYEQYF.

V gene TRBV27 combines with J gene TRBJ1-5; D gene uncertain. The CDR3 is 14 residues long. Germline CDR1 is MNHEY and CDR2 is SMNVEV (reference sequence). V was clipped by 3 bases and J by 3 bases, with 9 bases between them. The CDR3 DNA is TGTGCCAGCAGTTTCGTGGGTCTCAATCAGCCCCAGCATTTT. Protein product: CASSFVGLNQPQHF.

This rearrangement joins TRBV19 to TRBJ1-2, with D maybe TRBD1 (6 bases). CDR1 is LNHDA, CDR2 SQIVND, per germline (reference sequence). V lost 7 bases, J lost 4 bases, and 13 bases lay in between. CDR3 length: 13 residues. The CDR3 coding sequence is TGTGCCAGTACCCGAGGGGGGACCTATGGCTACACCTTC. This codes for CASTRGGTYGYTF. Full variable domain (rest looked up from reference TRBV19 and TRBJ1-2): DGGITQSPKYLFRKEGQNVTLSCEQNLNHDAMYWYRQDPGQGLRLIYYSQIVNDFQKGDIAEGYSVSREKKESFPLTVTSAQKNPTAFYLCASTRGGTYGYTFGSGTRLTVV.

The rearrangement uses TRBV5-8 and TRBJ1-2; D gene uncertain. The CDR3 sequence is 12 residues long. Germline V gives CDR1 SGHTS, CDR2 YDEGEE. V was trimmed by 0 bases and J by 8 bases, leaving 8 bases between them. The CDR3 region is CASSLAGGGYTF. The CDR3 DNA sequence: TGTGCCAGCAGCTTGGCCGGAGGCGGCTACACCTTC.